This entry is about one T cell receptor (beta chain). Its antigen remains undetermined. No base quality values were provided; no much bigger clone lies one nucleotide off. The time point label, as the study defines it: baseline before oral tofacitinib. From alopecia areata patients, peripheral blood was collected along with lesional scalp punch biopsies. PBMCs were isolated by density centrifugation and stained for CD3, CD4 and CD8, after which CD4+ and CD8+ T cells were sorted on a FACSAria. CDR1 and CDR2 are drawn from the germline V gene (reference sequence): MNHEY, SMNVEV. CDR3 length: 12 amino acids, cysteine to phenylalanine. The kept DNA is CDR3 alone, 36 bases in frame from the first base. V is pared back by 5 bases and J by 1 base, with 3 bases lying between the germline termini. The sample comes from a study of CD8+ T cells in alopecia areata (dated by TCRdb to between 2017 and 2018). In the study overall: Treated patients were enrolled in an open-label pilot trial of oral tofacitinib, 5 to 10 mg twice daily, for moderate-to-severe alopecia areata. Biopsies were taken from tofacitinib-treated patients at baseline and again at 4 and 24 weeks into treatment, and several of those patients also had a later scalp biopsy. TCRbeta CDR3 regions were amplified by immunoSEQ multiplex PCR using 35 Vbeta forward and 13 Jbeta reverse primers. Tofacitinib was given for 6 to 18 months, followed by 6 months of follow-up off drug to assess delayed response and recurrence. Scalp tissue and sorted CD4+ and CD8+ peripheral blood T cells from patchy and totalis/universalis alopecia areata patients and from healthy controls were covered by human TCRbeta sequencing. RNA was extracted with the PAXgene miRNA kit for fixed scalp, the miRNeasy kit for PBMCs, and the RNeasy kit for mouse skin. To study T cell clonal expansion in alopecia areata, the researchers applied high-throughput TCRbeta sequencing to both the C3H/HeJ mouse model and human patients. Scalp clonality was compared across normal scalp (n=4), patchy alopecia areata scalp (n=8), and alopecia totalis/universalis scalp (n=8).

What the study reported, not specific to this receptor: Resident alphabeta T cells in normal human skin are also sequenced, complicating scalp TCR repertoire analysis, unlike mouse skin dominated by gammadelta T cells. Shared TCR sequences between patients were less evident than in mice, which may be partly attributable to HLA diversity in the patient population. Higher clonality and more expanded CD8+ clones were observed in lesional scalp than in normal scalp, particularly in alopecia totalis/universalis, a finding suggestive of antigenic drive.

The method behind the library was the immunoSEQ multiplex PCR assay. For TCR sequencing, RNA was extracted from every sample and reverse transcribed into cDNA to serve as template. First-strand cDNA was synthesized with SuperScript III using a 2:1 mix of oligo-dT and random hexamers. A synthetic immune receptor repertoire was used to gauge amplification bias, and whatever bias remained was removed computationally. The source study handled its data this way. Raw reads were preprocessed to remove errors, and CDR3 was defined according to IMGT conventions as the region from the conserved cysteine to phenylalanine. Clonality was computed as 1 minus the Shannon entropy, with the entropy normalized by log2 of the number of productive unique TCRs. CD4 or CD8 identity of scalp clones was inferred by cross-referencing scalp TCRbeta sequences with sorted blood CD4 and CD8 repertoires. This immuneACCESS table, as held by TCRdb, lists in-frame sequences with V and J called but not all clones. Of the missing ones, under half trace to an unresolved V gene in checked studies; the others have no known cause. Clone size and V and J calls were adopted from that table, with D and trimming inferred from the DNA. A total of some 200,000 clones appear in this sample, around 50% of them only once. The ten most abundant clones make up approximately 14% of the sample.

The receptor was isolated from a human donor with alopecia areata. This receptor chain uses TRBV27 and TRBJ1-5, with the D gene call left open. Sample: CD4+ T cells sorted from blood, taken at week 0. The DNA reads TGTGCCAGCAGTCGGAGCAATCAGCCCCAGCATTTT. Its protein product is CASSRSNQPQHF.